This passage covers 8 T cell receptor beta chains from one sample sequenced in a study of shared clonotypes between healthy human individuals. Assay: immunoSEQ multiplex PCR; the TCRdb copy retains only in-frame clones and omits some. Of 490,000 or so clones listed, about 79% were seen once; the top ten hold over 10%. The source material was PBMCs. The receptors originated from a woman in her forties in good health. Some clones in this sample may be carry-over from other donors' samples.

The rearrangement uses TRBV6-4 and TRBJ2-7, with 9 positions matching TRBD2. CDR3 length equals 15 residues. Germline loops: CDR1 MRHNA, CDR2 SNTAGT. The J segment lost 3 bases and the V segment lost 5 bases, leaving 8 bases of the junction unmatched. CDR3 residues: CASSYSPSGNYEQYF. The CDR3 region has the DNA TGTGCCAGCAGTTATTCGCCTAGCGGGAACTACGAGCAGTACTTC.

The chain is built from TRBV6-1 and TRBJ2-7; perhaps D is TRBD1 or TRBD2 (6 bases each). The CDR3 is made up of 17 amino acids. Trimming stripped 0 bases from V and 3 bases from J, with 18 bases between. The V gene's germline CDR1 is MNHNS and CDR2 SASEGT. This CDR3 reads CASSEALFGGHHYEQYF. The DNA of the CDR3 is TGTGCCAGCAGTGAAGCGCTTTTCGGGGGACACCACTACGAGCAGTACTTC.

The chain combines TRBV7-9 with TRBJ2-7; D gene unclear. Trimming left V 4 bases short and J 1 base short, with 8 bases between. This CDR3 contains 13 residues. In germline, CDR1 is SEHNR, CDR2 FQNEAQ (reference sequence). The CDR3, as DNA: TGTGCCAGCAGCTCCCAGCGTTCCTACGAGCAGTACTTC. Encoded protein: CASSSQRSYEQYF.

V usage is TRBV28 and J usage is TRBJ2-2; the D is unclear. Germline lookup yields CDR1 MDHEN and CDR2 SYDVKM. The CDR3 contains 13 residues. The V and J ends lost 2 bases and 6 bases respectively, with 7 bases between them. CDR3 sequence reads: CASSLIPAGELFF. The CDR3 region has the DNA TGTGCCAGCAGTTTAATTCCCGCCGGGGAGCTGTTTTTT.

This chain links TRBV5-1 with TRBJ1-3; 10 bases line up with TRBD1. The ends lost 3 bases at V and 2 bases at J; junction bases unmatched: 5. Germline CDR1 is SGHRS and CDR2 is YFSETQ. The CDR3 length is 16 residues. CDR3 loop: CASSSTGGPAGNTIYF. CDR3 coding DNA: TGCGCCAGCAGCTCGACAGGGGGCCCGGCTGGAAACACCATATATTTT.

This sequence joins TRBV2 and TRBJ1-1; tentatively, D is TRBD1 (6 bases). The germline CDR1 and CDR2 sequences are SNHLY and FYNNEI. CDR3 size: 12 residues. Trimming left V 6 bases short and J 8 bases short, with 13 bases between. The CDR3 sequence is CASSPGAEEAFF. Here the CDR3 DNA reads TGTGCCAGCAGCCCGGGGGCGGAGGAAGCTTTCTTT.

About this clone: Since a far larger clone is one base different, this is likely a read error. This specimen includes other DNA sequences encoding the same CDR3. V usage is TRBV9 and J usage is TRBJ2-4; 7 bases are a match to TRBD2. The germline CDR1 and CDR2 sequences are SGDLS and YYNGEE. V gave up 4 bases and J gave up 0 bases; unmatched junction bases: 4. The CDR3 spans 15 residues. CDR3 sequence: CASSSGKVAKNIQYF. The CDR3 coding sequence is TGTGCCAGCAGCAGCGGGAAGGTAGCCAAAAACATTCAGTACTTC.

The chain carries TRBV11-2 and TRBJ2-3; D may correspond to TRBD1 or TRBD2 (5 bases each). Trimming took off 5 bases at V and 6 bases at J, with 15 bases between the two ends. This CDR3 comprises 14 residues. CDR1 and CDR2 (germline): SGHAT, FQNNGV. The CDR3 region is CASSLTGTRDTQYF. In DNA, the CDR3 is TGTGCCAGCAGCCTGACTGGGACCCGGGATACGCAGTATTTT.